The 25 T cell receptor beta chains reported below all come from one sample, sequenced in a study of identical twins (dated by TCRdb to 2016 to 2018). Library construction relied on 5' RACE. Sequencing used an Illumina HiSeq 2000. Using fastp at Q25 and MiXCR, TCRdb reprocessed the public reads and kept productive beta chains. Each entry is one CDR3 protein sequence, shown with its most common DNA and genes. This sample gives hundreds of thousands of distinct CDR3 sequences in total; roughly 7.5% of them show up just once. The ten largest clones capture about 1.8% of the sample. Separately, the same data were catalogued under a study of yellow fever vaccine responses in identical twins.

Material: memory (CD45RO+) T cells sorted from blood. According to the study, the label for this sample's cell subset or site signals: CD45RO+ enriched T cells. Receptor source: a woman aged 18-29 years in good health.

This clonotype has ten or more counts. V usage is TRBV20-1 and J usage is TRBJ1-5; the match to TRBD1 covers 7 bases. The CDR3 covers 14 residues. Germline-derived CDR1 and CDR2 are DFQATT and SNEGSKA (reference sequence). V was clipped by 8 bases and J by 7 bases; unmatched bases: 14. CDR3 sequence: CSFTGQERLQPQHF. The CDR3 region has the DNA TGCAGTTTCACCGGACAGGAGAGGTTGCAGCCCCAGCATTTT.

The chain uses TRBV10-2 and TRBJ2-2, with 9 bases that match TRBD2. Per the germline V gene, CDR1 is WSHSY and CDR2 is SAAADI. With 6 bases clipped from V and 8 bases from J, the junction kept 7 bases outside the gene matches. CDR3 length equals 14 residues. This CDR3 reads CASRMREGPGELFF. The CDR3 DNA follows: TGCGCCAGCAGGATGCGGGAGGGCCCAGGGGAGCTGTTTTTT.

The V gene is TRBV14, the J gene TRBJ2-2, with 9 bases identical to TRBD1. Germline loops: CDR1 SGHDN, CDR2 FVKESK. Trimming at V came to 3 bases and at J to 6 bases, leaving 5 bases not matched to a gene. This CDR3 is 15 amino acids long. CDR3 nucleotide sequence: TGTGCCAGCAGCCACGGGACAGGGAGCGCCGGGGAGCTGTTTTTT. It is translated as CASSHGTGSAGELFF.

This clonotype appeared many times. V is TRBV2 and J is TRBJ2-1; D is perhaps TRBD2 (5 bases). Germline-derived CDR1 and CDR2 are SNHLY and FYNNEI. Trimming stripped 7 bases from V and 9 bases from J, with 10 bases between. This CDR3 spans 11 amino acids. The CDR3 is CASKESGEQFF. CDR3 DNA sequence: TGTGCCAGCAAAGAGAGCGGTGAGCAGTTCTTC.

This clonotype was recorded at least ten times. CDR3 protein: CASSQDIGTGAYNEQFF. In nucleotides, the CDR3 is TGCGCCAGCAGCCAAGATATTGGGACAGGGGCCTACAATGAGCAGTTCTTC. The chain carries TRBV4-3 and TRBJ2-1; 10 bases map to TRBD1. The J segment lost 2 bases and the V segment lost 0 bases, leaving 4 bases of the junction unmatched. The CDR3 covers 17 residues. CDR1 and CDR2 (germline): LGHNA, YSLEER.

This clonotype showed up many times. The CDR3 nucleotides are TGCAGTGCTAGAGGAGGAGGGGACACTGAAGCTTTCTTT. Translation: CSARGGGDTEAFF. The rearrangement links TRBV20-1 to TRBJ1-1, with D perhaps matching TRBD1 (5 bases). Germline V gives CDR1 DFQATT, CDR2 SNEGSKA (reference sequence). This CDR3 is 13 amino acids long. V was cut by 1 base and J by 3 bases, with 9 bases left in between.

The rearrangement links TRBV5-5 to TRBJ2-5, with TRBD2 as a possible D gene (6 bases). Trimming took 4 bases from V and 5 from J, leaving 12 bases between them. Germline values: CDR1 SGHKS, CDR2 YYEKEE (reference sequence). The CDR3 is 13 amino acids. CDR3 coding DNA: TGTGCCAGCAGCCCAGGAGGGCCTGAGACCCAGTACTTC. Translation gives CASSPGGPETQYF.

There are many counts of this clonotype. The CDR3 loop reads CASTQSEGSYEQYF. CDR3 bases: TGTGCCAGCACCCAGTCCGAAGGCTCCTACGAGCAGTACTTC. This sequence joins TRBV3-1 and TRBJ2-7; no firm D call. V shed 7 bases and J shed 0 bases, with 13 bases lying between them. Looked up from germline, CDR1 is LGHDT and CDR2 is YNNKEL (reference sequence). This CDR3 is built from 14 residues.

V gene TRBV20-1 combines with J gene TRBJ1-2, with TRBD1 identical over 10 bases. The V segment lost 6 bases and the J segment 0 bases; nucleotides outside the gene matches: 10. CDR1 and CDR2 from the germline V gene are DFQATT and SNEGSKA (reference sequence). The CDR3 extends over 16 amino acids. CDR3: CSAPLDRGETNYGYTF. As DNA, the CDR3 is TGCAGTGCCCCCTTGGACAGGGGGGAAACTAACTATGGCTACACCTTC.

The chain employs TRBV4-2 and TRBJ2-5, with 9 bases identical to TRBD2. CDR3 size: 15 residues. V was clipped by 0 bases and J by 3 bases; unmatched bases: 2. Germline V lookup: CDR1 LGHNA, CDR2 YNFKEQ. CDR3 sequence reads: CASSQERGGEETQYF. The CDR3 bases are TGTGCCAGCAGCCAAGAGCGGGGGGGCGAAGAGACCCAGTACTTC.

This clonotype was seen only a few times. This chain connects TRBV7-2 to TRBJ2-1, with 10 bases aligning to TRBD2. Per germline, CDR1 SGHTA and CDR2 FQGNSA. Trimming at V came to 5 bases and at J to 15 bases, leaving 4 bases not matched to a gene. CDR3 length equals 11 residues. Here the CDR3 reads CASSLGLARFF. CDR3 sequence (DNA): TGTGCCAGCAGCCTGGGACTAGCGCGGTTCTTC.

This clonotype appeared a few times. The chain carries TRBV7-2 and TRBJ2-3, with 9 nucleotides matching TRBD2. There are 15 residues in the CDR3. V lost 5 bases, J lost 1 base, and 4 bases stayed unmatched. Germline CDR1 SGHTA, CDR2 FQGNSA. CDR3 loop: CASSRRTSGTDTQYF. Here the CDR3 DNA reads TGTGCCAGCAGCCGTCGGACTAGCGGCACAGATACGCAGTATTTT.

This clonotype has just a few counts. The genes are TRBV4-2 and TRBJ2-7; D gene unclear. V lost 1 base to trimming and J lost 0 bases, with 10 bases between them. CDR1 and CDR2 (germline): LGHNA, YNFKEQ. CDR3 length: 15 amino acids. The CDR3 nucleotides are TGTGCCAGCAGCCAAGTTCGGGCCAGCTCCTACGAGCAGTACTTC. Encoded protein: CASSQVRASSYEQYF.

The rearrangement links TRBV29-1 to TRBJ2-1; TRBD2 agrees at 10 bases. This CDR3 has 12 residues. Germline assignment: CDR1 SQVTM and CDR2 ANQGSEA. V was pared by 7 bases and J by 7 bases, with 4 bases of the junction left unmatched. In DNA form, the CDR3 reads TGCAGCGGGACTAGCGGTCTTAATGAGCAGTTCTTC. It encodes CSGTSGLNEQFF.

The chain employs TRBV10-3 and TRBJ2-1; tentative D call: TRBD2 (6 bases). This CDR3 comprises 13 residues. The germline V and J ends were trimmed by 4 bases and 6 bases, with 10 bases remaining between them. Germline V gene sequence: CDR1 ENHRY, CDR2 SYGVKD. The CDR3 coding sequence is TGTGCCATCAGTGGACGGGACTCCAATGAGCAGTTCTTC. Amino acids: CAISGRDSNEQFF.

This clonotype was counted only a few times. This chain links TRBV18 with TRBJ2-1; 8 positions match TRBD2. The germline gives CDR1 KGHSH, CDR2 LQKENI. After removal of 3 bases from V and 6 bases from J, the junction contained 1 base not matched to a gene. The CDR3 is 13 residues long. CDR3 coding DNA: TGTGCCAGCTCACCGGGACTAGTCAATGAGCAGTTCTTC. This sequence encodes CASSPGLVNEQFF. The full variable domain, its missing parts supplied by reference TRBV18 and TRBJ2-1, is NAGVMQNPRHLVRRRGQEARLRCSPMKGHSHVYWYRQLPEEGLKFMVYLQKENIIDESGMPKERFSAEFPKEGPSILRIQQVVRGDSAAYFCASSPGLVNEQFFGPGTRLTVL.

This clonotype was counted many times. The CDR3 sequence is CATSDPRQGENSPLHF. As DNA, the CDR3 is TGTGCCACCAGTGATCCAAGACAGGGGGAAAATTCACCCCTCCACTTT. This chain joins TRBV24-1 and TRBJ1-6; 9 positions agree with TRBD1. The CDR3 totals 16 residues. The trim removed 3 bases at V and 7 bases at J, leaving 6 bases unmatched. Germline V lookup: CDR1 KGHDR, CDR2 SFDVKD.

This clonotype was seen a few times. At one of its ends the junction is not consistent with the germline gene, which may arise from a read error. The rearrangement joins TRBV20-1 to TRBJ1-2; D is perhaps TRBD1 (6 bases). From germline, CDR1 is DFQATT and CDR2 SNEGSKA (reference sequence). CDR3 size: 14 residues. Here the CDR3 reads CSARGLGQPYGCTF. The CDR3 bases are TGCAGTGCTAGAGGACTAGGACAGCCTTATGGCTGCACCTTC.

This clonotype was detected many times. V gene TRBV29-1 combines with J gene TRBJ2-3; D gene unclear. The V end was cut by 2 bases, the J end by 5 bases, with 8 bases between. The CDR3 sequence is 12 residues long. The germline gives CDR1 SQVTM, CDR2 ANQGSEA. The CDR3 here is CSVETSQDTQYF. The CDR3 DNA is TGCAGCGTTGAAACGAGTCAAGATACGCAGTATTTT.

The sample holds a few counts of this clonotype. This sequence joins TRBV20-1 and TRBJ1-2; D remains ambiguous. The V and J ends lost 6 bases and 9 bases respectively, with 20 bases between them. This CDR3 has 13 residues. Germline loops: CDR1 DFQATT, CDR2 SNEGSKA (reference sequence). The CDR3 reads CSAPDNYLGRYTF. The CDR3 nucleotides are TGCAGTGCCCCAGACAATTACCTCGGGCGCTACACCTTC.

V and J are TRBV23-1 and TRBJ2-7; 12 positions match TRBD2. TRBV23-1 carries the ORF label, with uncertain function. Trimming took 1 base from V and 2 from J; bases not matched to a gene: 9. This CDR3 is 18 amino acids long. CDR3 DNA: TGCGCCAGCAGTCAATACGAAATGTCTAGCGGGAGGGCCTACGAGCAGTACTTC. Translating gives CASSQYEMSSGRAYEQYF.

This chain uses TRBV4-1 with TRBJ1-2; D is perhaps TRBD1 (5 bases). The ends were cut back, 1 base at V and 3 bases at J, with 12 bases in the middle. The CDR3 runs to 15 residues. Per the germline V gene, CDR1 is MGHRA and CDR2 is YSYEKL. CDR3 residues: CASSQVAGEDYGYTF. The CDR3 bases are TGCGCCAGCAGCCAAGTCGCGGGGGAGGACTATGGCTACACCTTC.

This clonotype appeared a few times. The gene calls are TRBV29-1 and TRBJ2-1; 7 bases align to TRBD1. V lost 7 bases, J lost 4 bases, and 4 bases stayed unmatched. There are 12 residues in the CDR3. The germline V gene encodes CDR1 SQVTM and CDR2 ANQGSEA. The CDR3, as DNA: TGCAGCGGTGGGACAGATTACAATGAGCAGTTCTTC. It encodes CSGGTDYNEQFF.

This clonotype was found many times. The V call is TRBV5-1, the J call TRBJ2-7; TRBD2 matches at 10 bases. The ends lost 3 bases at V and 7 bases at J; junction bases unmatched: 10. The CDR3 is 15 residues long. The germline V gene has CDR1 SGHRS and CDR2 YFSETQ. CDR3 sequence (DNA): TGCGCCAGCAGCTCGCCTTTAGCGGGAGGTCGTGAGCAGTACTTC. This encodes CASSSPLAGGREQYF.

Ten or more counts support this clonotype. This chain joins TRBV3-1 and TRBJ2-5; 14 nucleotides agree with TRBD2. The CDR3 totals 16 residues. The V gene end was trimmed by 2 bases and the J gene end by 5 bases; junction bases not matched to a gene: 4. Germline V lookup: CDR1 LGHDT, CDR2 YNNKEL (reference sequence). CDR3 nucleotide sequence: TGTGCCAGCAGCCAACGGACTAGCGGGAGGAGGGAGACCCAGTACTTC. Its translation: CASSQRTSGRRETQYF.